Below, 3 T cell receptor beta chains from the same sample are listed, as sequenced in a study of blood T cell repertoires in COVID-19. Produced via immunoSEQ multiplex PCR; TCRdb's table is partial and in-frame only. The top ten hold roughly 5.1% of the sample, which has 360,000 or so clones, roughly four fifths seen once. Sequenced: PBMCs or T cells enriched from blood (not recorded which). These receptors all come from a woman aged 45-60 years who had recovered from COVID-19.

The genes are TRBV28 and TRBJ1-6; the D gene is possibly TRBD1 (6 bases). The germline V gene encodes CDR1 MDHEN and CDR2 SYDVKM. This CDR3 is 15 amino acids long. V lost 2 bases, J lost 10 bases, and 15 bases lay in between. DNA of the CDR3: TGTGCCAGCAGTTTAAACAGGGCAGGGTACTCACCCCTCCACTTT. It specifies CASSLNRAGYSPLHF. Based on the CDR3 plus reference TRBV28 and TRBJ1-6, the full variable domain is DVKVTQSSRYLVKRTGEKVFLECVQDMDHENMFWYRQDPGLGLRLIYFSYDVKMKEKGDIPEGYSVSREKKERFSLILESASTNQTSMYLCASSLNRAGYSPLHFGNGTRLTVT.

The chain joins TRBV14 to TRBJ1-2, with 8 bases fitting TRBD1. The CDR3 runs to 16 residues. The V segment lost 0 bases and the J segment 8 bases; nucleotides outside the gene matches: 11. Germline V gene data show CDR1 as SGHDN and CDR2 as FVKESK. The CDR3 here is CASSQELGQVGEGYTF. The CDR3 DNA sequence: TGTGCCAGCAGCCAAGAGCTGGGACAGGTTGGGGAAGGCTACACCTTC.

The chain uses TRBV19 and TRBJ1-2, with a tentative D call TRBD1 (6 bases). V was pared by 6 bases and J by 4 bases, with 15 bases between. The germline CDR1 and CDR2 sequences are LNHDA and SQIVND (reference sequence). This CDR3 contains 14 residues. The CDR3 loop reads CASRGMARGYGYTF. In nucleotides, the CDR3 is TGTGCCAGTAGGGGGATGGCCAGGGGCTATGGCTACACCTTC.